This T cell receptor (beta chain) is from a study of CXCR3-negative and CXCR3-positive naive CD8 T cells. CD45RO-CCR7+CD27+CD95- marked naive CD8+ T cells. Each TRB cDNA library was prepared by 5' RACE (with UMI labels). Reanalyzing the 5' RACE reads, TCRdb keeps one entry per CDR3 protein, without DNA. This sample's table reports under 150,000 distinct CDR3 sequences. A word on this clonotype: Its antigen is not identified.

Broader study findings: Each naive subset displayed comparably high diversity, whereas memory CD8+ cells displayed much lower diversity. CXCR3 expression dropped partially after cryopreservation, and most assays relied on fresh PBMCs. More hydrophobic TRB CDR3s were found in CXCR3-positive naive cells than in CXCR3-negative naive cells.

Sequenced material: naive CXCR3+ CD8+ T cells from blood. Stated subset: CD45RO-CCR7+CD27+CD95- naive CD8+ T cells expressing CXCR3 (TNR3+). The receptor's source is a human donor in good health. Some clones in this sample may be carry-over from other donors' samples.

CDR3: CASTYGGTEQYF. The chain employs TRBV6-2 or TRBV6-3 and TRBJ2-7; TCRdb lists TRBD1, though no DNA is available to test this call. In germline, CDR1 is MNHEY, CDR2 SVGEGT. The CDR3 extends over 12 amino acids.